This TCR beta chain came from a study of identical twins. Study-level points and caveats: It was out-of-frame TCR alpha sharing in monozygotic twins that models underestimated.

This CDR3 comprises 16 residues. Germline V CDR1 and CDR2: MNHEY, SMNVEV (reference sequence). V was clipped by 5 bases and J by 8 bases; unmatched bases: 14. Concerning this clonotype: Antigen: not known.

Via MiXCR, TCRdb re-called the 5' RACE reads, giving one row per CDR3 protein. This sample has some 300,000 distinct CDR3 sequences, with more than 9% found just once. The same sample was also studied in work on yellow fever vaccine responses in identical twins.

The receptor's source is a woman younger than 30 in good health. J is TRBJ2-1 and V is TRBV27; 8 positions match TRBD1. Sequencing was carried out using CD8+ T cells sorted from blood. The CDR3 DNA is TGTGCCAGCAGTGGGGTCCAGGGGGCGGGTGTCGATGAGCAGTTCTTC. This sequence encodes CASSGVQGAGVDEQFF.